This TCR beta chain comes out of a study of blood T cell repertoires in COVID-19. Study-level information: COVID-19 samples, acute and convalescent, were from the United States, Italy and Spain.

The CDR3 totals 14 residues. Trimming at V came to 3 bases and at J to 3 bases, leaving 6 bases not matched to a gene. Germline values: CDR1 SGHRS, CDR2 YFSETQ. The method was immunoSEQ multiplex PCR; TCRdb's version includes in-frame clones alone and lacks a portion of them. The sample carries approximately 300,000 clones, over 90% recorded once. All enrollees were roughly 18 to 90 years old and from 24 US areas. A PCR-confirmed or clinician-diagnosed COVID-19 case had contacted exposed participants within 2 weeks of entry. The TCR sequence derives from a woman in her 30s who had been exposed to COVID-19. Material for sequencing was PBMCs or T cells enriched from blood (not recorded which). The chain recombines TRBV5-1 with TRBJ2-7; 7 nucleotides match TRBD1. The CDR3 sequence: CASSWGQTFYEQYF. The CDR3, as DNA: TGCGCCAGCAGCTGGGGACAGACTTTCTACGAGCAGTACTTC.